Sequencing of this T cell receptor beta chain was carried out in a study of control samples from healthy donors and cancer patients. The protocol was immunoSEQ multiplex PCR, while the TCRdb copy is restricted to in-frame clones and leaves out a portion. The data show roughly 220,000 clones, over 90% seen once. Germline V gene data show CDR1 as SGHTA and CDR2 as FQGNSA. The CDR3 extends over 13 amino acids. Trimming pared 0 bases from V and 1 base from J, leaving 4 bases between. This TCR was sampled from a man in his fifties in good health. The chain joins TRBV7-2 to TRBJ2-7; D not resolved. Material for sequencing was blood. Here the CDR3 DNA reads TGTGCCAGCAGCTTAGCAGGTTCCTACGAGCAGTACTTC. Protein sequence: CASSLAGSYEQYF.